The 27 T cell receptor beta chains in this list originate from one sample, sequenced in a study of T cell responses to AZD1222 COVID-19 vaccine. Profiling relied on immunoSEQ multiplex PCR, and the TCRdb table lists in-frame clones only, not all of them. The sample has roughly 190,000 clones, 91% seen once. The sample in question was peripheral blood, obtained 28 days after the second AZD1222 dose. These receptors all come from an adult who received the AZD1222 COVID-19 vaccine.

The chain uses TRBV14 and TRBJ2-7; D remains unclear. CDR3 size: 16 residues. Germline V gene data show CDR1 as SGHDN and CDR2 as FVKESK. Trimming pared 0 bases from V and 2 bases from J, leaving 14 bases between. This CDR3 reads CASSQDLQAEPYEQYF. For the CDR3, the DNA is TGTGCCAGCAGCCAAGATCTTCAGGCGGAGCCCTACGAGCAGTACTTC.

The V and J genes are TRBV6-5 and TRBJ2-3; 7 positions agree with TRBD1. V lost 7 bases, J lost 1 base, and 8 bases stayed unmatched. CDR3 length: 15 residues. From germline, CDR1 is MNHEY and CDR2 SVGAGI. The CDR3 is CASKRTGTGTDTQYF. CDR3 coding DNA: TGTGCCAGCAAACGAACCGGGACAGGCACAGATACGCAGTATTTT.

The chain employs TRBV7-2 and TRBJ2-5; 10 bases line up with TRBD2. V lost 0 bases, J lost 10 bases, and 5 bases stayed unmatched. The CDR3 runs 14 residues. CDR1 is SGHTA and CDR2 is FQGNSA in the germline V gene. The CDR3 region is CASSLAERGGLQYF. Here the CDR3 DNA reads TGTGCCAGCAGCTTAGCGGAGCGGGGGGGTCTCCAGTACTTC.

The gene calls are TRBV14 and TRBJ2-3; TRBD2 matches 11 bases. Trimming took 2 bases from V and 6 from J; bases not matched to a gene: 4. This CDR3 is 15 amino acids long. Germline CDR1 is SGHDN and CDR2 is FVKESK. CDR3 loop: CASSQLAGGVDTQYF. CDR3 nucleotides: TGTGCCAGCAGCCAACTAGCGGGAGGAGTGGATACGCAGTATTTT.

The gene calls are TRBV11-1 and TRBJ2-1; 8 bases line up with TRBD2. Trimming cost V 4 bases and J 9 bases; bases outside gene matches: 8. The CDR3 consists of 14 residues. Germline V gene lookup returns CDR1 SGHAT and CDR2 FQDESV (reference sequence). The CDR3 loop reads CASSSWTSPSEQFF. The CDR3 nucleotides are TGTGCCAGCAGCTCCTGGACTAGCCCCAGTGAGCAGTTCTTC.

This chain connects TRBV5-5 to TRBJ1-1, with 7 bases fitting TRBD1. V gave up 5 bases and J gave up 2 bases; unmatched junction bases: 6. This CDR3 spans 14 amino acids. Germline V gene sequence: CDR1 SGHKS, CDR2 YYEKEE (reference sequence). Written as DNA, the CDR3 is TGTGCCAGCAGGCCGGGACAGCAAAACACTGAAGCTTTCTTT. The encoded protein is CASRPGQQNTEAFF. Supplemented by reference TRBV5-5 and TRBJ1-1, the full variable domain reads DAGVTQSPTHLIKTRGQQVTLRCSPISGHKSVSWYQQVLGQGPQFIFQYYEKEERGRGNFPDRFSARQFPNYSSELNVNALLLGDSALYLCASRPGQQNTEAFFGQGTRLTVV.

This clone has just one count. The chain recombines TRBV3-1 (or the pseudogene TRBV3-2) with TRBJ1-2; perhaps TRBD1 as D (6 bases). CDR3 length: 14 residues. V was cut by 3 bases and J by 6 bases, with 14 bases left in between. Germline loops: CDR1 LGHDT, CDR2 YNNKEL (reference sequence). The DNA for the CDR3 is TGTGCCAGCAGCCACAGGGGAAGAAGGGATGGCTACACCTTC. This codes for CASSHRGRRDGYTF.

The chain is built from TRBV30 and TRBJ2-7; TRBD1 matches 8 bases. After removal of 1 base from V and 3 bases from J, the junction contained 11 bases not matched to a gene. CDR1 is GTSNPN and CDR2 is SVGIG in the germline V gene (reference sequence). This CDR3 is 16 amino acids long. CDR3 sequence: CAWSGGQVALYYEQYF. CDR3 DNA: TGTGCCTGGAGTGGGGGACAGGTCGCGTTGTACTACGAGCAGTACTTC.

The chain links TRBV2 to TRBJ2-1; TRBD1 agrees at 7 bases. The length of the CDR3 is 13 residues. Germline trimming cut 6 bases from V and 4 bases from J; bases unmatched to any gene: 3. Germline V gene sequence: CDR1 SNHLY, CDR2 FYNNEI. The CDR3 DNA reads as TGTGCCAGCAGCGGACAGGCGTACAATGAGCAGTTCTTC. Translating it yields CASSGQAYNEQFF.

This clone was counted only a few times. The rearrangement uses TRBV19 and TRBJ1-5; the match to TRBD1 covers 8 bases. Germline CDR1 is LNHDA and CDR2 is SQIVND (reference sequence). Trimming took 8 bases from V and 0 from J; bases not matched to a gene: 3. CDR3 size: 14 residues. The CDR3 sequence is CASWDRFSNQPQHF. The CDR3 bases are TGTGCCAGTTGGGACAGGTTTAGCAATCAGCCCCAGCATTTT.

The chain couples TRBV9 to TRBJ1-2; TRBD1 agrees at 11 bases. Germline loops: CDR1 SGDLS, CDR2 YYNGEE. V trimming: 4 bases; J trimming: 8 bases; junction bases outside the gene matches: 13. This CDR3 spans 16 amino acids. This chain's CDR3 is CASSPQGQGVSMGYTF. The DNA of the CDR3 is TGTGCCAGCAGCCCCCAGGGACAGGGGGTTAGTATGGGCTACACCTTC. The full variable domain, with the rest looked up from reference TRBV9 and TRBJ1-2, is DSGVTQTPKHLITATGQRVTLRCSPRSGDLSVYWYQQSLDQGLQFLIQYYNGEERAKGNILERFSAQQFPDLHSELNLSSLELGDSALYFCASSPQGQGVSMGYTFGSGTRLTVV.

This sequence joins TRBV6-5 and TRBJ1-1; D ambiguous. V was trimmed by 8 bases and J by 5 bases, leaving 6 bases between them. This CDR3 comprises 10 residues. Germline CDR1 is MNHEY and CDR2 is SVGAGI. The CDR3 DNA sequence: TGTGCCAGCGCTTGGACTGAAGCTTTCTTT. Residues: CASAWTEAFF.

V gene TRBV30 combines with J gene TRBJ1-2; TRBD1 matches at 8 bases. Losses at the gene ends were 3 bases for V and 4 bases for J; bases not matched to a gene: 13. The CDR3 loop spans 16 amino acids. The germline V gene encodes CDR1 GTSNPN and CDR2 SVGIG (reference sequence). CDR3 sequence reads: CAWRRQGARLGYGYTF. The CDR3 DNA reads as TGTGCCTGGAGGCGTCAGGGGGCTAGGTTGGGCTATGGCTACACCTTC.

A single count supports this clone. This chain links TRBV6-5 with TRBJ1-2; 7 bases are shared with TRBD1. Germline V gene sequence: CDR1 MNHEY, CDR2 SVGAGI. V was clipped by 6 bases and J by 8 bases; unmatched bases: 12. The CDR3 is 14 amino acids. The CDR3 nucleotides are TGTGCCAGCAGCCCCCAGACAGGGAGCGGCGGCTACACCTTC. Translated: CASSPQTGSGGYTF.

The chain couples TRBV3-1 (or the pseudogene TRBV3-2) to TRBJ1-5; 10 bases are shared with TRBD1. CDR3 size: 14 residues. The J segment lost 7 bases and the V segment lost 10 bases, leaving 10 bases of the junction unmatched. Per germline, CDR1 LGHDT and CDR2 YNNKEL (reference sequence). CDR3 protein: CATRDRGGGQPQHF. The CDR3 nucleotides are TGTGCCACCCGGGACAGGGGTGGAGGACAGCCCCAGCATTTT.

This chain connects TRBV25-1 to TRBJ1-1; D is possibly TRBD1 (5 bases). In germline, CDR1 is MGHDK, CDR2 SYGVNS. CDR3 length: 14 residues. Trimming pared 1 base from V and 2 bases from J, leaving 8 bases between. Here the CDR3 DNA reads TGTGCCAGCAGTGAATGGGGGAGAAACACTGAAGCTTTCTTT. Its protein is CASSEWGRNTEAFF.

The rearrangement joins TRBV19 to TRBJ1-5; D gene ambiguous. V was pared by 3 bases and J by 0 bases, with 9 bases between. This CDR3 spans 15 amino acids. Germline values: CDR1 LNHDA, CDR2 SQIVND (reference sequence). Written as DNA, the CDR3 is TGTGCCAGTAGTATCGAGGGCCTTAGCAATCAGCCCCAGCATTTT. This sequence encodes CASSIEGLSNQPQHF.

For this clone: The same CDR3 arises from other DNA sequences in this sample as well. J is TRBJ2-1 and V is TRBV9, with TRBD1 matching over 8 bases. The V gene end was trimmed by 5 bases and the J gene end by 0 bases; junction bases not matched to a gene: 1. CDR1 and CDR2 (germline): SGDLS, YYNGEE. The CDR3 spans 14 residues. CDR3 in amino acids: CASSGTGSYNEQFF. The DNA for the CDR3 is TGTGCCAGCAGTGGGACAGGCTCCTACAATGAGCAGTTCTTC.

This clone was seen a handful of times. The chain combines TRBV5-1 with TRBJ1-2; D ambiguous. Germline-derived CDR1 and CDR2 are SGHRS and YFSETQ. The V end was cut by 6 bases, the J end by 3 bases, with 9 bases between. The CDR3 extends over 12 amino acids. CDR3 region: CASTTDYYGYTF. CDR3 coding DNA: TGCGCCAGCACCACAGATTACTATGGCTACACCTTC.

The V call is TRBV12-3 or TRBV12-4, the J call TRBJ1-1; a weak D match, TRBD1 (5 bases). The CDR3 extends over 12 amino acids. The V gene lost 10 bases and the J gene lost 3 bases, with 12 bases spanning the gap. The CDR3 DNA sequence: TGTGCCACCCGACAGAGAGACACTGAAGCTTTCTTT. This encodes CATRQRDTEAFF.

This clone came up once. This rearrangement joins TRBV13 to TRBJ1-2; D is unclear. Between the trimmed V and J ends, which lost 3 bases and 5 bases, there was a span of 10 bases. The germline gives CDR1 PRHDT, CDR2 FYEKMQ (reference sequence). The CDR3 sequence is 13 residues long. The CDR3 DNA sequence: TGTGCCAGCAGCTTGTTATTGGGTTATGGCTACACCTTC. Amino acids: CASSLLLGYGYTF.

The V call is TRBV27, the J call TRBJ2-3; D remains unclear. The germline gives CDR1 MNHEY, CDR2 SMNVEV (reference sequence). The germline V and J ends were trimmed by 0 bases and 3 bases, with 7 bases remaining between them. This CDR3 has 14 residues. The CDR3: CASSLSAGTDTQYF. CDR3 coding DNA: TGTGCCAGCAGTTTATCGGCTGGGACAGATACGCAGTATTTT.

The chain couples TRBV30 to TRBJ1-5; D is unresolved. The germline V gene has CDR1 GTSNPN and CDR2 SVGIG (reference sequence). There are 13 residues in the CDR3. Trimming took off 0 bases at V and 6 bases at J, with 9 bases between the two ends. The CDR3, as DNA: TGTGCCTGGAGTGTACGGAATTCTCAGCCCCAGCATTTT. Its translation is CAWSVRNSQPQHF.

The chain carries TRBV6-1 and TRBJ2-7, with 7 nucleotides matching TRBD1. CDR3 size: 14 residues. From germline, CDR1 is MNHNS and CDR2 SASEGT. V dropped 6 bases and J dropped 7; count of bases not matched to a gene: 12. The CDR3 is CASSWARQGWEQYF. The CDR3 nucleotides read TGTGCCAGCAGCTGGGCCAGACAGGGCTGGGAGCAGTACTTC.

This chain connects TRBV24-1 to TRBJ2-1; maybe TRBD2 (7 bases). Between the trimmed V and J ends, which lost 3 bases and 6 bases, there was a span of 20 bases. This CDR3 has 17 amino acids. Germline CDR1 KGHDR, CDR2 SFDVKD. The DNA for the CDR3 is TGTGCCACCAGTGATCCCCGTCCGGGGGGCAATCCCAATGAGCAGTTCTTC. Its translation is CATSDPRPGGNPNEQFF.

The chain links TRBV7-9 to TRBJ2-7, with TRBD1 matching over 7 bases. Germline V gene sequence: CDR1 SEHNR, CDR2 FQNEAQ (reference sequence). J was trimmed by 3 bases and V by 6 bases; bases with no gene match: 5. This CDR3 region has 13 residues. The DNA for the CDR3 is TGTGCCAGCAGAACAGGGGTGAACTACGAGCAGTACTTC. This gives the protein CASRTGVNYEQYF.

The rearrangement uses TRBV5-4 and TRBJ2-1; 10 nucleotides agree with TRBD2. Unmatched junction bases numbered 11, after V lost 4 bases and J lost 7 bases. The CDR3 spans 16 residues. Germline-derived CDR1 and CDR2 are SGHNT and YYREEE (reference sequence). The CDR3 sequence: CASSERTSGTGNEQFF. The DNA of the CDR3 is TGTGCCAGCAGCGAGCGAACTAGCGGGACGGGTAATGAGCAGTTCTTC.